This T cell receptor (beta chain) derives from a study of PD-1 blockade in classical Hodgkin lymphoma. Study-level findings and limits: Significantly greater TCR diversity emerged by C4D1 in CD4+ cells but not CD8+ cells. Later analyses included only patients treated at least 1 year post-ASCT.

Assay: immunoSEQ multiplex PCR; the TCRdb copy retains only in-frame clones and omits some. In the table there are 50,000 or so clones, around 89% of which are singletons. This clone has just one count. Its antigen is unidentified. The junction had 6 bases not matched to a gene; V was cut back by 3 bases and J by 2 bases. The germline gives CDR1 SGHRS, CDR2 YFSETQ. The CDR3 consists of 15 residues. The time point denotes: cycle 4 day 1 (C4D1), after more than 5 weeks of nivolumab. After autologous stem cell transplantation all patients relapsed, and prior brentuximab vedotin exposure differed between cohorts.

V gene TRBV5-1 combines with J gene TRBJ2-7; 9 bases fit TRBD1. The receptor's source is a human donor with classical Hodgkin lymphoma. Here the sequenced sample was peripheral blood mononuclear cells (PBMCs), taken before the fourth cycle of nivolumab. For the CDR3, the DNA is TGCGCCAGCAGCTGGGGGGACAGGGACGCCTACGAGCAGTACTTC. Encoded protein: CASSWGDRDAYEQYF.